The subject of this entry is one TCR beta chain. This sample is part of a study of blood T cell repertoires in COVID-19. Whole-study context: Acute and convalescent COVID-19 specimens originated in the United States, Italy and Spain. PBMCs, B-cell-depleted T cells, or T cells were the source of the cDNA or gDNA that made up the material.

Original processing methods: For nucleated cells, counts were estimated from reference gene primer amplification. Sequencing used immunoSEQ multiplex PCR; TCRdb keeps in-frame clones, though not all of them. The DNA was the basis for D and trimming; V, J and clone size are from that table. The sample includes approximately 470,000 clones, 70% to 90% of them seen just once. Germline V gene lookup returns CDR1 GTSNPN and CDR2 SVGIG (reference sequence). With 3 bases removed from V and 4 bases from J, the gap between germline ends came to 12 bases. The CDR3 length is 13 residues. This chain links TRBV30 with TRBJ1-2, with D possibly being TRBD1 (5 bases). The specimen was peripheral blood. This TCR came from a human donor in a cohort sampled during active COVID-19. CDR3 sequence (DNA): TGTGCCTGGAGGAGTACAGGCCGCTATGGCTACACCTTC. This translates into CAWRSTGRYGYTF.